The clone carrying this T cell receptor (beta chain) was recorded only once. The data were taken from a study of control samples from healthy donors and cancer patients. Method: immunoSEQ multiplex PCR; TCRdb's copy keeps in-frame clones and lacks some. This table holds tens of thousands of clones, 90% to 95% found once. The sample consisted of blood. This sequence originates from a man younger than 40 in good health.

CDR3 sequence: CASSQGNGEKLFF. The CDR3 DNA reads TGTGCCAGCAGCCAAGGTAATGGAGAAAAACTGTTTTTT. The chain carries TRBV3-1 (or the pseudogene TRBV3-2) and TRBJ1-4, with D uncertain. The CDR3 loop spans 13 amino acids. CDR1 is LGHDT, CDR2 YNNKEL, per germline (reference sequence). V shed 1 base and J shed 8 bases, with 8 bases lying between them.